The 21 T cell receptor beta chains below all came from one sample that was sequenced in a study of shared clonotypes between healthy human individuals. Method: immunoSEQ multiplex PCR; TCRdb's copy keeps in-frame clones and lacks some. The data contain 450,000 to 500,000 clones, over 70% of them seen just once; the ten biggest clones take up about 13%. Sequences were obtained from PBMCs. These receptor sequences come from a woman between 40 and 50 years old in good health. Some clones in this sample may be carry-over from other donors' samples.

This clone has a single count. The chain joins TRBV19 to TRBJ2-1, with a weak D call TRBD2 (5 bases). V dropped 7 bases and J dropped 0 bases, with 13 bases sitting between them. Germline CDR1 and CDR2: LNHDA and SQIVND (reference sequence). The CDR3 loop spans 15 amino acids. The CDR3 coding sequence is TGTGCCAGTATGAGGGCGCTTGCCTCCTACAATGAGCAGTTCTTC. It codes for CASMRALASYNEQFF. The whole variable domain, filled in from reference TRBV19 and TRBJ2-1, reads DGGITQSPKYLFRKEGQNVTLSCEQNLNHDAMYWYRQDPGQGLRLIYYSQIVNDFQKGDIAEGYSVSREKKESFPLTVTSAQKNPTAFYLCASMRALASYNEQFFGPGTRLTVL.

The V gene is TRBV2, the J gene TRBJ2-1; 7 nucleotides align to TRBD1. The CDR3 runs 14 residues. V lost 5 bases and J lost 9; bases outside the gene matches: 10. Germline V CDR1 and CDR2: SNHLY, FYNNEI. The CDR3 reads CASSSPTGVGEQFF. The CDR3 DNA reads as TGTGCCAGCAGTTCACCTACAGGGGTGGGTGAGCAGTTCTTC.

The CDR3 nucleotides read TGTGCCAGCGGGACAGGGATTCAGCCCCAGCATTTT. Its translation: CASGTGIQPQHF. The chain employs TRBV27 and TRBJ1-5; 9 nucleotides match TRBD1. The junction had 2 bases not matched to a gene; V was cut back by 8 bases and J by 6 bases. CDR1 and CDR2 from the germline V gene are MNHEY and SMNVEV (reference sequence). This CDR3 is 12 amino acids long.

A single count supports this clone. The chain is built from TRBV10-2 and TRBJ2-7; D is unclear. V dropped 6 bases and J dropped 0 bases, with 6 bases sitting between them. The germline V gene has CDR1 WSHSY and CDR2 SAAADI. The CDR3 runs 12 residues. As DNA, the CDR3 is TGCGCCAGCAGGAGTATCTCCTACGAGCAGTACTTC. Protein product: CASRSISYEQYF.

A remark on this clone: A much larger clone is a single base away; this may be a read error. Other DNA sequences in the same sample also yield this CDR3. The CDR3: CASSYQGQGVNEQFF. The CDR3 DNA reads as TGTGCCAGTAGTTACCAGGGACAGGGGGTCAATGAGCAGTTCTTC. The chain uses TRBV6-6 and TRBJ2-1; 11 bases fit TRBD1. The CDR3 covers 15 residues. The germline V gene has CDR1 MNHNY and CDR2 SVGAGI (reference sequence).

This clone showed up just a few times. A far larger clone lies a single base away; this is likely a read error. V and J are TRBV30 and TRBJ1-1, with no clear D. V was trimmed by 3 bases and J by 1 base, leaving 12 bases between them. The CDR3 is made up of 14 amino acids. Germline assignment: CDR1 GTSNPN and CDR2 SVGIG (reference sequence). DNA for the CDR3: TGTGCCTGGAGGGACCGGTACAGGAACACTGAAGCTTTCTTT. It codes for CAWRDRYRNTEAFF.

Points on this clone: With only one base between it and a far larger clone, this is likely a read error. Other DNA sequences in the sample encode the same CDR3. The chain joins TRBV27 to TRBJ2-7; 9 bases agree with TRBD2. Trimming removed 5 bases from V and 4 bases from J; junction bases left unmatched: 9. Looked up from germline, CDR1 is MNHEY and CDR2 is SMNVEV (reference sequence). The CDR3 has 15 amino acids. In nucleotides, the CDR3 is TGTGCCAGCAGTGACTACCTAGCGGGACGATACGAGCAGTACTTC. Translation gives CASSDYLAGRYEQYF.

This clone was seen a handful of times. This chain connects TRBV5-6 to TRBJ1-1; no firm D call. This CDR3 has 14 amino acids. The germline CDR1 and CDR2 sequences are SGHDT and YYEEEE. Trimming shortened V by 1 base and J by 2 bases, and 9 bases separated the two germline ends. The CDR3 reads CASSLSGLNTEAFF. The CDR3 DNA reads as TGTGCCAGCAGCTTGAGCGGGCTCAACACTGAAGCTTTCTTT. The full variable domain, completed using reference TRBV5-6 and TRBJ1-1, is DAGVTQSPTHLIKTRGQQVTLRCSPKSGHDTVSWYQQALGQGPQFIFQYYEEEERQRGNFPDRFSGHQFPNYSSELNVNALLLGDSALYLCASSLSGLNTEAFFGQGTRLTVV.

This chain uses TRBV7-3 with TRBJ2-3; no firm D call. Germline V CDR1 and CDR2: SGHTA, FQGTGA. The CDR3 contains 15 residues. V gave up 2 bases and J gave up 1 base, with 10 bases separating them. The CDR3 nucleotides are TGTGCCAGCAGCTTAGAGTCAAGAGGCACAGATACGCAGTATTTT. This gives the protein CASSLESRGTDTQYF.

The chain links TRBV5-1 to TRBJ1-2, with TRBD1 identical over 7 bases. Looked up from germline, CDR1 is SGHRS and CDR2 is YFSETQ. V was clipped by 8 bases and J by 2 bases; unmatched bases: 9. This CDR3 has 14 amino acids. The DNA for the CDR3 is TGCGCCAGTCACTCCCCGGGACAGAACTATGGCTACACCTTC. Translation gives CASHSPGQNYGYTF.

The chain employs TRBV5-6 and TRBJ2-3; D is ambiguous. Trimming removed 5 bases from V and 0 bases from J, with 10 bases in between. The germline V gene has CDR1 SGHDT and CDR2 YYEEEE. The CDR3 loop spans 14 amino acids. CDR3 region: CASSQSGSTDTQYF. The CDR3 DNA reads as TGTGCCAGCAGTCAATCCGGTAGCACAGATACGCAGTATTTT.

Notes on this clone: Other DNA sequences in this specimen translate into the identical CDR3. The chain couples TRBV11-2 to TRBJ2-1; D gene uncertain. This CDR3 comprises 12 residues. Trimming removed 1 base from V and 7 bases from J, with 5 bases in between. Germline loops: CDR1 SGHAT, CDR2 FQNNGV. The CDR3 nucleotides are TGTGCCAGCAGCTTAGTCGGGAATGAGCAGTTCTTC. It yields the protein CASSLVGNEQFF.

This clone was observed a single time. A far larger clone is a single base away, which makes a read error likely. The chain links TRBV28 to TRBJ2-3; possible D gene TRBD2, 6 bases. The germline gives CDR1 MDHEN, CDR2 SYDVKM. The V end lost 1 base, the J end lost 8 bases, and 16 bases lay between the germline ends. The CDR3 totals 15 residues. CDR3 sequence: CASSLSLEGSVTQYF. The CDR3, as DNA: TGTGCCAGCAGTTTATCCTTGGAGGGGTCAGTTACGCAGTATTTT.

As concerns this clone: A far larger clone is only one base removed, so a read error is likely. This chain uses TRBV4-3 with TRBJ2-1; 10 bases match TRBD2. Germline V gene data show CDR1 as LGHNA and CDR2 as YSLEER. The CDR3 is 16 residues long. CDR3: CASSQGLAGSYNEQLF. CDR3 sequence (DNA): TGCGCCAGCAGCCAAGGACTAGCGGGCTCCTACAATGAGCAGCTCTTC.

V and J are TRBV30 and TRBJ2-3, with 12 bases lining up with TRBD2. V lost 1 base to trimming and J lost 4 bases; unmatched junction nucleotides: 12. This CDR3 contains 18 residues. CDR1 and CDR2 (germline): GTSNPN, SVGIG (reference sequence). The chain's CDR3 is CAWSATRTSGTSPDTQYF. CDR3 coding DNA: TGTGCCTGGAGTGCCACTAGGACTAGCGGGACTTCACCAGATACGCAGTATTTT.

This chain connects TRBV9 to TRBJ2-7; 8 bases map to TRBD2. The CDR3 has 14 amino acids. V trimming: 3 bases; J trimming: 0 bases; junction bases outside the gene matches: 2. Germline values: CDR1 SGDLS, CDR2 YYNGEE. The CDR3 sequence: CASSAGTSSYEQYF. The DNA of the CDR3 is TGTGCCAGCAGCGCCGGGACTAGCTCCTACGAGCAGTACTTC. The variable domain in full, with the rest retrieved from reference TRBV9 and TRBJ2-7, is DSGVTQTPKHLITATGQRVTLRCSPRSGDLSVYWYQQSLDQGLQFLIQYYNGEERAKGNILERFSAQQFPDLHSELNLSSLELGDSALYFCASSAGTSSYEQYFGPGTRLTVT.

This sequence joins TRBV30 and TRBJ2-7; 15 bases line up with TRBD2. V lost 7 bases and J lost 1; bases outside the gene matches: 5. Germline V gene data show CDR1 as GTSNPN and CDR2 as SVGIG (reference sequence). CDR3 length: 15 amino acids. DNA of the CDR3: TGTGCCTACCGGACTAGCGGGAGGGGGTCCTACGAGCAGTACTTC. Residues: CAYRTSGRGSYEQYF.

About this clone: This sequence is one base from a far larger clone and is likely a read error. The rearrangement uses TRBV4-3 and TRBJ2-7; TRBD1 is a possible D gene (7 bases). The CDR3 runs to 16 residues. With 2 bases removed from V and 4 bases from J, the gap between germline ends came to 18 bases. Germline CDR1 and CDR2: LGHNA and YSLEER. This CDR3 reads CASSQYRQGGFYEQYF. In DNA, the CDR3 is TGCGCCAGCAGCCAATATCGGCAGGGGGGTTTTTACGAGCAGTACTTC.

The chain combines TRBV28 with TRBJ2-3; no definite D call. CDR1 is MDHEN, CDR2 SYDVKM, per germline. Trimming took 3 bases from V and 3 from J, leaving 22 bases between them. The CDR3 extends over 18 amino acids. The CDR3 here is CASSFAWKFRIETDTQYF. The CDR3 bases are TGTGCCAGCAGTTTTGCTTGGAAGTTTCGTATTGAAACAGATACGCAGTATTTT.

The table lists this clone with a few counts. The V and J genes are TRBV6-4 and TRBJ2-3; 8 bases fit TRBD2. Unmatched junction bases numbered 0, after V lost 3 bases and J lost 1 base. CDR3 size: 14 residues. Germline assignment: CDR1 MRHNA and CDR2 SNTAGT. CDR3 amino acids: CASSEREGTDTQYF. The CDR3 coding sequence is TGTGCCAGCAGTGAGCGGGAGGGCACAGATACGCAGTATTTT.

This clone was seen just once. One base separates it from a far larger clone, so it is likely a read error. Other DNA sequences in the sample encode the same CDR3. J is TRBJ2-1 and V is TRBV4-1; D may be TRBD2 (5 bases). From germline, CDR1 is MGHRA and CDR2 YSYEKL. The CDR3 spans 13 residues. This CDR3 is CASSEGLYNEQFF. The CDR3 coding sequence is TGCGCTAGCAGCGAGGGCCTTTACAATGAGCAGTTCTTC.